The clone carrying this T cell receptor (beta chain) was found a few times. Its antigen is not known. Each CDR3 protein gets one entry after TCRdb re-called the reads with MiXCR. The table has under 300,000 distinct CDR3 sequences, around 20% seen once; the top ten hold approximately 19%. This record comes from a study of T cell repertoires in cytomegalovirus infection. Looking at the study overall: Epitope selection comprised recently identified HLA-C-restricted CMV epitopes and well-studied HLA-B-restricted CMV epitopes. Public TCR beta signature analysis indicated the presence of both CMV infection and matching HLA type.

This CDR3 has 18 residues. Germline V gene data show CDR1 as SGHVS and CDR2 as FNYEAQ. V was pared by 1 base and J by 6 bases, with 14 bases of the junction left unmatched. Study observations and caveats: CMV carriers having the relevant HLA were flagged by cumulative public TCR beta family frequency. HLA-C-restricted TCR beta clonotypes specific for CMV led the ex vivo response.

The sequence was collected from a human donor in good health (CMV status not recorded). Some clones in this sample may be carry-over from other donors' samples. Source: cultured PBMCs, taken from culture after CMV antigen stimulation. The chain employs TRBV7-6 and TRBJ2-1; the match to TRBD1 covers 8 bases. The CDR3 region has the DNA TGTGCCAGCAGCTTAGTGGTTTCGGCAGGGGGCGTCTTCAATGAGCAGTTCTTC. This sequence encodes CASSLVVSAGGVFNEQFF.